The 10 T cell receptor beta chains listed next were all sequenced from one sample in a study of T cell repertoires in cytomegalovirus infection. Antigens for these TCRs are unknown. Using its own MiXCR run on the reads, TCRdb lists one record per CDR3 protein. In the table there are approximately 990,000 distinct CDR3 sequences, about a third of which are singletons. The sequencing here drew on cultured CD8+ T cells from PBMCs, taken from culture after CMV antigen stimulation. These receptor sequences come from a human donor in good health (CMV status not recorded). Some clones in this sample may be carry-over from other donors' samples.

The chain employs TRBV11-3 and TRBJ2-1; D is undetermined. Trimming shortened V by 0 bases and J by 0 bases, and 9 bases separated the two germline ends. This CDR3 is built from 16 residues. CDR1 and CDR2 from the germline V gene are SGHNT and YENEEA. This CDR3 reads CASSLDSRSSYNEQFF. As DNA, the CDR3 is TGTGCCAGCAGCTTAGATAGTCGGAGCTCCTACAATGAGCAGTTCTTC.

There are many counts of this clonotype. The rearrangement joins TRBV7-2 to TRBJ2-7; 7 bases align to TRBD1. Germline values: CDR1 SGHTA, CDR2 FQGNSA. The CDR3 extends over 15 amino acids. V lost 5 bases, J lost 2 bases, and 9 bases stayed unmatched. The CDR3 DNA reads TGTGCCAGCAGCGCTGAAGACAGGGCAGCCTACGAGCAGTACTTC. This gives the protein CASSAEDRAAYEQYF.

This clonotype was seen a handful of times. V usage is TRBV7-6 and J usage is TRBJ1-2, with 11 bases lining up with TRBD1. Germline trimming cut 6 bases from V and 4 bases from J; bases unmatched to any gene: 10. Per the germline V gene, CDR1 is SGHVS and CDR2 is FNYEAQ. The CDR3 has 16 residues. The chain's CDR3 is CASSRARTGGFYGYTF. As DNA, the CDR3 is TGTGCCAGCAGTCGAGCTAGGACAGGGGGCTTCTATGGCTACACCTTC.

This chain uses TRBV27 with TRBJ2-1, with no clear D. Trimming left V 3 bases short and J 10 bases short, with 13 bases between. Germline V gene data show CDR1 as MNHEY and CDR2 as SMNVEV (reference sequence). The CDR3 extends over 13 amino acids. The CDR3: CASSFSLEREQFF. The CDR3 region has the DNA TGTGCCAGCAGTTTCTCGCTAGAACGAGAGCAGTTCTTC.

V gene TRBV5-5 combines with J gene TRBJ1-1; TRBD1 matches at 7 bases. The CDR3 runs 12 residues. Germline V lookup: CDR1 SGHKS, CDR2 YYEKEE (reference sequence). V trimming: 2 bases; J trimming: 7 bases; junction bases outside the gene matches: 2. The CDR3 loop reads CASSFTGDEAFF. CDR3 nucleotides: TGTGCCAGCAGCTTCACAGGGGATGAAGCTTTCTTT.

This chain joins TRBV10-3 and TRBJ2-3; 9 nucleotides align to TRBD2. Germline loops: CDR1 ENHRY, CDR2 SYGVKD. The CDR3 contains 16 residues. V shed 4 bases, J shed 2 bases, and the junction held 7 bases outside the gene matches. The CDR3 spells CAISVILAGSTDTQYF. CDR3 bases: TGTGCCATCAGTGTTATTCTAGCGGGGTCCACAGATACGCAGTATTTT.

J is TRBJ1-1 and V is TRBV19; the D is unclear. V dropped 1 base and J dropped 10 bases, with 10 bases sitting between them. Germline V CDR1 and CDR2: LNHDA, SQIVND (reference sequence). The CDR3 is 12 residues long. CDR3 nucleotides: TGTGCCAGTAGTATAGGTTCCAGAGGAGCTTTCTTT. This gives the protein CASSIGSRGAFF.

Only a few counts were recorded for this clonotype. This rearrangement joins TRBV10-3 to TRBJ2-7; 7 bases fit TRBD2. This CDR3 contains 15 residues. The junction had 8 bases not matched to a gene; V was cut back by 6 bases and J by 0 bases. The V gene's germline CDR1 is ENHRY and CDR2 SYGVKD. CDR3 sequence: CAIRVGLGSSYEQYV. Written as DNA, the CDR3 is TGTGCCATCAGAGTTGGACTAGGGAGCTCCTACGAGCAGTACGTC.

This clonotype has a count of ten or more. CDR3 amino acids: CASSSGTRNEQFF. In nucleotides, the CDR3 is TGTGCCAGCAGCTCCGGGACTCGTAATGAGCAGTTCTTC. The chain joins TRBV11-2 to TRBJ2-1; D possibly corresponds to TRBD2 (6 bases). Germline V lookup: CDR1 SGHAT, CDR2 FQNNGV. The CDR3 is made up of 13 amino acids. Between the trimmed V and J ends, which lost 4 bases and 7 bases, there was a span of 11 bases.

This clonotype turned up a few times. V and J are TRBV2 and TRBJ2-1; D is perhaps TRBD1 or TRBD2 (5 bases each). This CDR3 region has 16 residues. Germline assignment: CDR1 SNHLY and CDR2 FYNNEI. Trimming stripped 5 bases from V and 12 bases from J, with 26 bases between. CDR3: CASSTPTEEVVYWQFF. DNA of the CDR3: TGTGCCAGCAGTACCCCGACAGAGGAGGTGGTCTACTGGCAGTTCTTC.